These 13 T cell receptor beta chains were sequenced from one sample in a study of monozygotic twins with inflammatory bowel disease (dated by TCRdb to between 2018 and 2021). Preparation of the library involved 5' RACE. Sequencing was carried out with an Illumina HiSeq 2500. After reprocessing by TCRdb, each CDR3 protein sequence is one entry, and no DNA is given. The sample table gives fewer than 350,000 distinct CDR3 sequences. The top ten constitute 2% to 2.5% of the sample. Specimen: blood. Source of these receptors: a human donor with ulcerative colitis or Crohn's disease, or a healthy co-twin of an affected twin (not recorded which).

The chain links TRBV28 to TRBJ1-1; the TCRdb D gene call, TRBD1, has no DNA to confirm it. The CDR3 loop spans 15 amino acids. Per germline, CDR1 MDHEN and CDR2 SYDVKM. CDR3 residues: CASLILGQQNTEAFF.

J is TRBJ1-6 and V is TRBV6-1; TCRdb returns TRBD1, unconfirmable since there is no DNA. The CDR3 is 13 residues long. Germline V gene sequence: CDR1 MNHNS, CDR2 SASEGT. The CDR3 sequence is CASSDQGDSPLHF.

This sequence joins TRBV27 and TRBJ2-3; the TCRdb call, TRBD1, lacks DNA for checking. The germline V gene has CDR1 MNHEY and CDR2 SMNVEV (reference sequence). CDR3 length: 17 residues. This CDR3 is CASSAGSGTGVTDTQYF.

The chain has TRBV9 and TRBJ2-3; TCRdb selects TRBD2, and the lack of DNA leaves this call unchecked. Germline-derived CDR1 and CDR2 are SGDLS and YYNGEE. This CDR3 has 17 amino acids. This CDR3 is CASSVARTSGNTDTQYF.

The V gene is TRBV29-1, the J gene TRBJ1-2; TCRdb's assignment of TRBD1 cannot be checked, as there is no DNA. Germline loops: CDR1 SQVTM, CDR2 ANQGSEA. The CDR3 contains 14 residues. CDR3 sequence reads: CSVESDRGRRGYTF. Filled out from reference TRBV29-1 and TRBJ1-2, the complete variable domain reads SAVISQKPSRDICQRGTSLTIQCQVDSQVTMMFWYRQQPGQSLTLIATANQGSEATYESGFVIDKFPISRPNLTFSTLTVSNMSPEDSSIYLCSVESDRGRRGYTFGSGTRLTVV.

The chain links TRBV11-2 to TRBJ1-4; the D call from TCRdb, TRBD1, cannot be confirmed without DNA. Germline V gene sequence: CDR1 SGHAT, CDR2 FQNNGV. The length of the CDR3 is 14 residues. CDR3 in amino acids: CASAGAGRNEKLFF.

V and J are TRBV10-3 and TRBJ1-2. Per the germline V gene, CDR1 is ENHRY and CDR2 is SYGVKD. The CDR3 totals 15 residues. CDR3 region: CAISERDQGGSGYTF.

The rearrangement joins TRBV20-1 to TRBJ2-1. The germline V gene encodes CDR1 DFQATT and CDR2 SNEGSKA (reference sequence). The CDR3 covers 17 residues. The CDR3 reads CSARARFSIQPRNEQFF.

This sequence joins TRBV7-2 and TRBJ1-2; no DNA is available, so the TRBD1 call from TCRdb remains unchecked. Germline CDR1 reads SGHTA; CDR2 reads FQGNSA. This CDR3 comprises 15 residues. Here the CDR3 reads CASSLGTQGTYGYTF.

The V and J genes are TRBV20-1 and TRBJ1-5. Germline loops: CDR1 DFQATT, CDR2 SNEGSKA (reference sequence). The CDR3 is 13 amino acids. The chain's CDR3 is CSARGGAAQPQHF.

The V call is TRBV5-4, the J call TRBJ2-1; lacking DNA, the TRBD2 call made by TCRdb goes unchecked. Germline-derived CDR1 and CDR2 are SGHNT and YYREEE (reference sequence). This CDR3 spans 15 amino acids. The CDR3 is CASGPRLAGWDEQFF.

CDR3 loop: CSARDFTDITNGYTF. The chain carries TRBV20-1 and TRBJ1-2. Germline V CDR1 and CDR2: DFQATT, SNEGSKA (reference sequence). This CDR3 contains 15 residues.

This CDR3 is CSAPDRAGGNTIYF. The chain carries TRBV20-1 and TRBJ1-3; TCRdb's assignment of TRBD1 cannot be checked, as there is no DNA. The CDR3 has 14 residues. Germline values: CDR1 DFQATT, CDR2 SNEGSKA (reference sequence).